Listed here are 8 T cell receptor beta chains from one sample, sequenced in a study of vaccination and CD4 T cells after COVID-19. Treatment denoted: roughly 10-day PBMC culture with coronavirus spike peptide pools or control peptides (ViraFEST assay). The antigens for these receptors are not known. An Oncomine TCR Beta short-read assay was used to sequence the DNA from cultured CD4+ T cells. TCRdb recomputed calls from the PCR reads with MiXCR, one row per CDR3 protein. The table records 9,500 to 15,000 distinct CDR3 sequences, 48% of them present only once. Input material: CD4+ T cells from blood, cultured in vitro. Source of these receptors: a human donor who had recovered from COVID-19.

The V and J genes are TRBV20-1 and TRBJ1-2; 7 bases fit TRBD1. J was trimmed by 6 bases and V by 3 bases; bases with no gene match: 7. Germline CDR1 is DFQATT and CDR2 is SNEGSKA (reference sequence). The CDR3 is 13 amino acids. CDR3 protein: CSARTGIADGYTF. The CDR3 nucleotides are TGCAGTGCTAGGACAGGGATTGCGGATGGCTACACCTTC.

This clonotype was detected a few times. The chain uses TRBV7-8 and TRBJ2-2; D not resolved. This CDR3 is 16 amino acids long. V dropped 2 bases and J dropped 1 base, with 11 bases sitting between them. CDR1 and CDR2 from the germline V gene are SGHVS and FQNEAQ. The CDR3 reads CASSLRDSGNTGELFF. In nucleotides, the CDR3 is TGTGCCAGCAGCTTACGTGACTCAGGGAACACCGGGGAGCTGTTTTTT.

The V gene is TRBV6-2 or TRBV6-3, the J gene TRBJ1-2, with D tentatively TRBD1 (6 bases). V shed 6 bases and J shed 7 bases, with 15 bases lying between them. This CDR3 has 13 amino acids. Germline V gene data show CDR1 as MNHEY and CDR2 as SVGEGT. CDR3 nucleotides: TGTGCCAGCAGCAAGCTCGGGGGGGCTGGCTACACCTTC. It is translated as CASSKLGGAGYTF.

V is TRBV7-2 and J is TRBJ2-7; no firm D call. Germline V gene sequence: CDR1 SGHTA, CDR2 FQGNSA. V was cut by 5 bases and J by 3 bases, with 14 bases left in between. This CDR3 comprises 14 residues. Here the CDR3 DNA reads TGTGCCAGCAGCGGGAACCAGTTCAACTACGAGCAGTACTTC. It translates to CASSGNQFNYEQYF.

The rearrangement joins TRBV6-2 or TRBV6-3 to TRBJ1-4; D call uncertain. V lost 5 bases, J lost 0 bases, and 13 bases lay in between. The germline CDR1 and CDR2 sequences are MNHEY and SVGEGT. CDR3 length: 16 residues. Here the CDR3 DNA reads TGTGCCAGCAGTCTTCCGGACTTAGCAACTAATGAAAAACTGTTTTTT. The encoded protein is CASSLPDLATNEKLFF.

This rearrangement joins TRBV4-2 to TRBJ2-2; no firm D call. Germline V lookup: CDR1 LGHNA, CDR2 YNFKEQ. The ends were cut back, 0 bases at V and 1 base at J, with 6 bases in the middle. The CDR3 sequence is 15 residues long. CDR3 sequence reads: CASSQESRNTGELFF. For the CDR3, the DNA is TGTGCCAGCAGCCAAGAGTCACGGAACACCGGGGAGCTGTTTTTT.

This clonotype was counted a few times. This sequence joins TRBV19 and TRBJ1-5; D is perhaps TRBD1 (5 bases). V was clipped by 3 bases and J by 4 bases, with 13 bases between them. The germline CDR1 and CDR2 sequences are LNHDA and SQIVND (reference sequence). The CDR3 is made up of 15 amino acids. The CDR3 DNA follows: TGTGCCAGTAGTATTCCTGTGGGACCAAATCAGCCCCAGCATTTT. The encoded protein is CASSIPVGPNQPQHF.

V gene TRBV19 combines with J gene TRBJ2-3; no firm D call. V lost 3 bases and J lost 0, with 10 bases in between. Germline lookup yields CDR1 LNHDA and CDR2 SQIVND (reference sequence). The CDR3 has 15 amino acids. CDR3 residues: CASSIKGISTDTQYF. DNA of the CDR3: TGTGCCAGTAGTATTAAGGGAATTAGCACAGATACGCAGTATTTT.